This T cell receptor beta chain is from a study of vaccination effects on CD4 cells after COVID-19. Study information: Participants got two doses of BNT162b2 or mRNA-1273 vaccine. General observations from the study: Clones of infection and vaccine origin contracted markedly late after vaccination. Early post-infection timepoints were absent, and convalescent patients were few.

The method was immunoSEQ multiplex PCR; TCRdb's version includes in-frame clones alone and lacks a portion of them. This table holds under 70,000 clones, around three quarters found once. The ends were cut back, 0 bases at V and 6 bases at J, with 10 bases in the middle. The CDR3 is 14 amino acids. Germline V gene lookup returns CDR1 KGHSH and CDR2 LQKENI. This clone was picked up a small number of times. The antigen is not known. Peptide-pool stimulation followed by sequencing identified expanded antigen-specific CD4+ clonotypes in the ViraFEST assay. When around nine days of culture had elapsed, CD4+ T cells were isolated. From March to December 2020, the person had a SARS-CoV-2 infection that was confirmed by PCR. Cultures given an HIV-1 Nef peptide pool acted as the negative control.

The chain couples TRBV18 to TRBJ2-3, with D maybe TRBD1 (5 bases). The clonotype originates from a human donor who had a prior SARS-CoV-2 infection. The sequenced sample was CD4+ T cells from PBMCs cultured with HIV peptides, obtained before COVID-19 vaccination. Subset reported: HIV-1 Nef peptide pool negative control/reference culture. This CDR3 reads CASSPPGDRDTQYF. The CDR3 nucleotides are TGTGCCAGCTCACCACCAGGGGATAGGGATACGCAGTATTTT. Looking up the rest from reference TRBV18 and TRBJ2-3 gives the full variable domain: NAGVMQNPRHLVRRRGQEARLRCSPMKGHSHVYWYRQLPEEGLKFMVYLQKENIIDESGMPKERFSAEFPKEGPSILRIQQVVRGDSAAYFCASSPPGDRDTQYFGPGTRLTVL.